The 19 T cell receptor beta chains below were found in one sample sequenced in a study of blood T cell repertoires in COVID-19. Repertoires were generated with immunoSEQ multiplex PCR, while TCRdb's copy carries only in-frame clones and drops some. The data contain about 100,000 clones, 70% to 90% of them singletons. Sequenced sample: peripheral blood. These TCRs come from a man aged 50 to 59 with active COVID-19.

This sequence joins TRBV5-6 and TRBJ1-5; unclear D gene. The CDR3 runs to 17 residues. The V gene lost 4 bases and the J gene lost 0 bases, with 17 bases spanning the gap. CDR1 and CDR2 from the germline V gene are SGHDT and YYEEEE. CDR3 nucleotides: TGTGCCAGCAGCAAAAGCGTTACCGCATATAGCAATCAGCCCCAGCATTTT. Its protein is CASSKSVTAYSNQPQHF.

This rearrangement joins TRBV19 to TRBJ1-2, with D possibly TRBD1 on 6 matching bases. The CDR3 sequence is 11 residues long. V lost 10 bases, J lost 4 bases, and 10 bases lay in between. CDR1 is LNHDA and CDR2 is SQIVND in the germline V gene (reference sequence). CDR3 bases: TGTGCCAACCCGACAGGCTATGGCTACACCTTC. As protein: CANPTGYGYTF.

V is TRBV7-9 and J is TRBJ2-7, with TRBD1 matching 8 bases. Germline lookup yields CDR1 SEHNR and CDR2 FQNEAQ (reference sequence). V lost 5 bases and J lost 3; bases outside the gene matches: 6. This CDR3 is 14 amino acids long. Here the CDR3 DNA reads TGTGCCAGCAGCCACAGACAGGGGCTCTACGAGCAGTACTTC. Translating gives CASSHRQGLYEQYF.

This chain links TRBV6-6 with TRBJ2-3; the match to TRBD2 covers 8 bases. Germline assignment: CDR1 MNHNY and CDR2 SVGAGI (reference sequence). The J segment lost 5 bases and the V segment lost 0 bases, leaving 1 base of the junction unmatched. This CDR3 spans 14 amino acids. CDR3 bases: TGTGCCAGCAGTTACTCGACTAGCGTAGATACGCAGTATTTT. Its translation: CASSYSTSVDTQYF.

The chain couples TRBV5-6 to TRBJ1-6; D unresolved. Trimming left V 4 bases short and J 6 bases short, with 17 bases between. The V gene's germline CDR1 is SGHDT and CDR2 YYEEEE. The length of the CDR3 is 16 residues. The CDR3 here is CASSPRRLGGNSPLHF. The CDR3 nucleotides are TGTGCCAGCAGCCCCCGGAGGCTCGGAGGTAATTCACCCCTCCACTTT.

This chain connects TRBV28 to TRBJ2-2, with 11 nucleotides matching TRBD2. This CDR3 region has 16 residues. The junction had 5 bases not matched to a gene; V was cut back by 2 bases and J by 6 bases. Germline V gene lookup returns CDR1 MDHEN and CDR2 SYDVKM. CDR3 nucleotide sequence: TGTGCCAGCAGTTTACGACTAGCGGGGAAAGCCGGGGAGCTGTTTTTT. This translates into CASSLRLAGKAGELFF.

CDR3 sequence (DNA): TGTGCCAGCAGCGTAACCCCCTCCCCGGGGGTTGGCACTGAAGCTTTCTTT. Its translation is CASSVTPSPGVGTEAFF. V and J are TRBV9 and TRBJ1-1; weak D call: TRBD1 (5 bases). The CDR3 covers 17 residues. Trimming took off 1 base at V and 4 bases at J, with 20 bases between the two ends. Germline V CDR1 and CDR2: SGDLS, YYNGEE.

This chain joins TRBV4-2 and TRBJ1-3; D call uncertain. Trimming took off 4 bases at V and 4 bases at J, with 8 bases between the two ends. The CDR3 spans 13 residues. Germline V CDR1 and CDR2: LGHNA, YNFKEQ. The DNA for the CDR3 is TGTGCCAGCAGCCCAGACATGGGAAACACCATATATTTT. This codes for CASSPDMGNTIYF.

The chain recombines TRBV7-8 with TRBJ1-6; D uncertain. Germline V lookup: CDR1 SGHVS, CDR2 FQNEAQ. Trimming took 5 bases from V and 10 from J, leaving 21 bases between them. The CDR3 length is 16 residues. The CDR3 is CASSTYTVRRDSPLHF. As DNA, the CDR3 is TGTGCCAGCAGCACATATACCGTGAGGAGAGACTCACCCCTCCACTTT.

The chain combines TRBV30 with TRBJ1-6; D not certain. This CDR3 has 12 residues. Per the germline V gene, CDR1 is GTSNPN and CDR2 is SVGIG (reference sequence). V gave up 5 bases and J gave up 7 bases, with 9 bases separating them. The CDR3 sequence is CAWVAENSPLHF. CDR3 coding DNA: TGTGCCTGGGTGGCGGAGAATTCACCCCTCCACTTT.

V gene TRBV6-5 combines with J gene TRBJ2-5; D gene uncertain. The V end was cut by 9 bases, the J end by 4 bases, with 15 bases between. The CDR3 has 13 residues. The germline gives CDR1 MNHEY, CDR2 SVGAGI. In nucleotides, the CDR3 is TGTGCCAGTCCTCGGGTCTTAGGAGAGACCCAGTACTTC. Translation gives CASPRVLGETQYF.

The gene calls are TRBV7-9 and TRBJ1-4, with 8 bases aligning to TRBD1. CDR1 SEHNR and CDR2 FQNEAQ come from the germline V gene (reference sequence). V shed 5 bases, J shed 7 bases, and the junction held 9 bases outside the gene matches. The CDR3 is 15 residues long. The CDR3: CASSLSRGRIEKLFF. As DNA, the CDR3 is TGTGCCAGCAGCCTCAGCAGGGGGCGCATTGAAAAACTGTTTTTT.

The rearrangement uses TRBV5-6 and TRBJ1-1; 9 nucleotides align to TRBD1. From germline, CDR1 is SGHDT and CDR2 YYEEEE. V was pared by 5 bases and J by 5 bases, with 10 bases of the junction left unmatched. The CDR3 contains 15 residues. CDR3 bases: TGTGCCAGCAGTTCACCATACAGGGGGCGGACTGAAGCTTTCTTT. Amino acids: CASSSPYRGRTEAFF.

J is TRBJ1-6 and V is TRBV28; D call uncertain. V dropped 3 bases and J dropped 6 bases, with 9 bases sitting between them. CDR3 length: 14 residues. Germline V lookup: CDR1 MDHEN, CDR2 SYDVKM. CDR3 amino acids: CASSFNSRNSPLHF. The CDR3 DNA reads as TGTGCCAGCAGTTTTAACAGCCGTAATTCACCCCTCCACTTT. The full variable domain, rest sourced from reference TRBV28 and TRBJ1-6, is DVKVTQSSRYLVKRTGEKVFLECVQDMDHENMFWYRQDPGLGLRLIYFSYDVKMKEKGDIPEGYSVSREKKERFSLILESASTNQTSMYLCASSFNSRNSPLHFGNGTRLTVT.

This clone turned up a few times. V usage is TRBV7-2 and J usage is TRBJ1-2; unclear D gene. This CDR3 contains 11 residues. The germline CDR1 and CDR2 sequences are SGHTA and FQGNSA. V lost 8 bases to trimming and J lost 2 bases, with 6 bases between them. The CDR3 protein is CASYSNYGYTF. CDR3 nucleotide sequence: TGTGCCAGCTACTCAAACTATGGCTACACCTTC.

CDR3 sequence (DNA): TGTGCCAGCAGCCACCACAGGGTCGGGAAGTTTACAGCTTTCTTT. Translation: CASSHHRVGKFTAFF. V gene TRBV14 combines with J gene TRBJ1-1, with a possible D match to TRBD1 (6 bases). In germline, CDR1 is SGHDN, CDR2 FVKESK. CDR3 length equals 15 residues. The V end was cut by 3 bases, the J end by 10 bases, with 21 bases between. Full variable domain (rest looked up from reference TRBV14 and TRBJ1-1): EAGVTQFPSHSVIEKGQTVTLRCDPISGHDNLYWYRRVMGKEIKFLLHFVKESKQDESGMPNNRFLAERTGGTYSTLKVQPAELEDSGVYFCASSHHRVGKFTAFFGQGTRLTVV.

This clone has ten or more counts. V and J are TRBV5-4 and TRBJ2-3; 8 bases agree with TRBD1. The CDR3 is 16 residues long. From germline, CDR1 is SGHNT and CDR2 YYREEE (reference sequence). V lost 5 bases and J lost 0; bases outside the gene matches: 8. The CDR3 nucleotides read TGTGCCAGCAGTTTTAAGGGACAGGAGAGCACAGATACGCAGTATTTT. Its translation: CASSFKGQESTDTQYF.

The CDR3 coding sequence is TGTGCCAGCAGTAGGTCCCTAGCGGGAAGCACAGATACGCAGTATTTT. Amino acid sequence: CASSRSLAGSTDTQYF. This chain links TRBV2 with TRBJ2-3; TRBD2 aligns across 9 bases. Germline-derived CDR1 and CDR2 are SNHLY and FYNNEI. The CDR3 consists of 16 residues. V lost 5 bases, J lost 0 bases, and 6 bases stayed unmatched.

V gene TRBV5-1 combines with J gene TRBJ1-2; D ambiguous. CDR1 is SGHRS and CDR2 is YFSETQ in the germline V gene. This CDR3 spans 13 amino acids. V dropped 0 bases and J dropped 5 bases, with 8 bases sitting between them. Written as DNA, the CDR3 is TGCGCCAGCAGCTTGGCGTCCGTTTATGGCTACACCTTC. This sequence encodes CASSLASVYGYTF.